This section outlines one T cell receptor (beta chain) sequence together with its context. Its antigen is unknown. No much larger clonotype is one base removed from it; base qualities were not supplied. V gives up 11 bases and J gives up 0 bases, and the segment between their germline ends measures 10 bases. Reading from cysteine to phenylalanine, the CDR3 counts 13 amino acids. Of all the DNA, just the CDR3 is kept, 39 bases in frame from base 1. The germline V gene provides CDR1 SGHVS and CDR2 FQNEAQ. The library relied on PCR. TCRdb shows the sequencer as Illumina HiSeq 2500. TCR library preparation used molecular barcoding, with unique molecular identifiers applied to normalize quantification of the TCRbeta repertoire. TCRdb reprocessed the public reads (quality trimming at Q25 with fastp, clone calling with MiXCR) and kept in-frame beta chains. Under each unique CDR3 protein, matching rows form one entry showing the most common genes and DNA. The table for this sample lists about 360,000 distinct CDR3 sequences; approximately 12% of them were counted only once. About 4.5% of the sample comes from the top ten.

The entry originates in a study of T-cell reconstitution after alpha-beta-depleted transplantation in children (dated by TCRdb to 2016 to 2017). Describing the broader study: Using TCR repertoire profiling, the study followed T-cell immune reconstitution in a quantitative way in children after TCRalphabeta/CD19-depleted allogeneic hematopoietic cell transplantation.

The chain joins TRBV7-8 to TRBJ2-2; the D gene is perhaps TRBD1, on 5 matching bases. The TCR sequence derives from a human donor who donated a stem cell graft to a child with Fanconi anemia. This specimen consisted of PBMCs, obtained from the stem cell graft. DNA sequence: TGTGCCCAGGGAAGGGCGAACACCGGGGAGCTGTTTTTT. The encoded protein is CAQGRANTGELFF.